The 9 T cell receptor beta chains below all came from one sample that was sequenced in a study of regulatory T cells in long-lasting Graves disease. Time point in this sample: newly diagnosed GD, antithyroid drugs for less than 3 months. From RNA extracted from PBMCs, the TCR library was made. Combining iRepertoire HTBI primers with Arm-PCR of CDR3 regions, the authors built TCR beta libraries. MiXCR, applied by TCRdb to the multiplex PCR reads, yields one record per CDR3 protein. Among about 420,000 distinct CDR3 sequences, about 16% were seen once, and the ten largest hold about a quarter. These data also featured in a second study, about T cells in Graves' hyperthyroidism and ophthalmopathy.

Source: peripheral blood mononuclear cells (PBMCs), taken at new diagnosis, from a patient treated with antithyroid drugs. Receptors were obtained from a woman younger than 30 with Graves disease.

V usage is TRBV7-2 and J usage is TRBJ2-5; 9 bases map to TRBD1. Unmatched junction bases numbered 5, after V lost 5 bases and J lost 1 base. CDR3 length equals 15 residues. Germline V lookup: CDR1 SGHTA, CDR2 FQGNSA. The CDR3 here is CASSPDRGVQETQYF. CDR3 nucleotide sequence: TGTGCCAGCAGCCCAGACAGGGGGGTCCAAGAGACCCAGTACTTC.

This clonotype was detected a few times. This chain uses TRBV6-1 with TRBJ1-4; D is possibly TRBD1 (6 bases). The CDR3 loop spans 13 amino acids. CDR1 and CDR2 from the germline V gene are MNHNS and SASEGT. V lost 7 bases and J lost 3, with 9 bases in between. The CDR3 is CASNGTPNEKLFF. Written as DNA, the CDR3 is TGTGCCAGCAATGGGACACCTAATGAAAAACTGTTTTTT.

Ten or more counts support this clonotype. The rearrangement joins TRBV28 to TRBJ2-1, with D unresolved. The V end was cut by 7 bases, the J end by 8 bases, with 9 bases between. Germline CDR1 MDHEN, CDR2 SYDVKM. The CDR3 has 11 residues. In DNA form, the CDR3 reads TGTGCCAGCATGGTACTGCATGAGCAGTTCTTC. This gives the protein CASMVLHEQFF. Full variable domain (outside the CDR3, taken from reference TRBV28 and TRBJ2-1): DVKVTQSSRYLVKRTGEKVFLECVQDMDHENMFWYRQDPGLGLRLIYFSYDVKMKEKGDIPEGYSVSREKKERFSLILESASTNQTSMYLCASMVLHEQFFGPGTRLTVL.

This clonotype came up many times. The V call is TRBV20-1, the J call TRBJ2-7, with TRBD2 matching over 7 bases. This CDR3 is built from 15 residues. J lost 2 bases, V lost 0 bases, and 7 bases had no gene match. Per germline, CDR1 DFQATT and CDR2 SNEGSKA (reference sequence). CDR3 sequence (DNA): TGCAGTGCTAGAGATCCGCGGGAGTCTACCTACGAGCAGTACTTC. This translates into CSARDPRESTYEQYF.

This clonotype has at least ten counts. This sequence joins TRBV7-2 and TRBJ2-1; D tentatively fits TRBD1 or TRBD2 (5 bases each). The CDR3 spans 15 residues. Between the trimmed V and J ends, which lost 2 bases and 7 bases, there was a span of 15 bases. CDR1 and CDR2 (germline): SGHTA, FQGNSA. The CDR3 DNA is TGTGCCAGCAGCTTACGGGGCCAGGGATCAAATGAGCAGTTCTTC. Translating gives CASSLRGQGSNEQFF.

This clonotype was observed many times. The rearrangement uses TRBV25-1 and TRBJ1-1; D gene ambiguous. Germline CDR1 is MGHDK and CDR2 is SYGVNS. This CDR3 has 16 amino acids. Trimming pared 2 bases from V and 0 bases from J, leaving 13 bases between. This CDR3 is CASSEPGRALNTEAFF. As DNA, the CDR3 is TGTGCCAGCAGTGAACCGGGCCGGGCTTTGAACACTGAAGCTTTCTTT.

As to this clonotype: This could be a read error, since a much larger clone is one nucleotide away. This is likely a read error, given that the CDR3 carries no conserved phenylalanine or tryptophan at its end. The gene calls are TRBV7-3 and TRBJ2-2; the D gene is possibly TRBD1 (6 bases). Germline V gives CDR1 SGHTA, CDR2 FQGTGA. CDR3 size: 17 residues. The V and J ends lost 1 base and 0 bases respectively, with 12 bases between them. This CDR3 reads CASSLMATGPNTGELFL. CDR3 bases: TGTGCCAGCAGCTTAATGGCGACAGGCCCGAACACCGGGGAGCTGTTTTTA.

Only a few counts were recorded for this clonotype. This chain joins TRBV7-6 and TRBJ2-5; 9 nucleotides line up with TRBD1. The CDR3 extends over 13 amino acids. Germline CDR1 reads SGHVS; CDR2 reads FNYEAQ. Unmatched junction bases numbered 0, after V lost 4 bases and J lost 3 bases. The CDR3 DNA sequence: TGTGCCAGCAGCTGGACAGGGGAAGAGACCCAGTACTTC. Amino acids: CASSWTGEETQYF.

For this clonotype: This may be a read error: a much more frequent sequence differs by one nucleotide. The chain carries TRBV27 and TRBJ2-7; the D gene is possibly TRBD2 (5 bases). Germline V lookup: CDR1 MNHEY, CDR2 SMNVEV (reference sequence). The CDR3 loop spans 12 amino acids. In DNA form, the CDR3 reads TGTGCCAGCAGTTATTTGGGGAGCGAGCAGCACTTC. As protein: CASSYLGSEQHF.